This T cell receptor beta chain was recorded in a study of Ad26.COV2.S vaccination and SARS-CoV-2 variants. At the level of the study: Recipients of Ad26.COV2.S got it intramuscularly, once or twice 56 days apart.

Documented treatment: around 19 received Ad26.COV2.S at low or high dose, single or two shots; about 5 received placebo; per-sample allocation not given. Sample collection was performed on day 63 after the first vaccine or placebo injection. The V and J ends lost 4 bases and 5 bases respectively, with 9 bases between them. CDR1 and CDR2 from the germline V gene are LGHNA and YSLEER. The CDR3 is 14 amino acids. Comments on this clone: Its antigen remains unknown.

Assay used: immunoSEQ multiplex PCR; TCRdb lists only in-frame clones, some missing. Of about 260,000 clones detected, roughly 87% appear once; the ten largest clones hold 2.5% to 3.5%. Study results and caveats: While placebo recipients had lower spike-specific TCR breadth, vaccine recipients had more. The TCR breadth and depth analyses may have produced an underestimate of total T cell responses. Whether participants received vaccine or placebo, their non-spike TCR breadth was similar.

The chain couples TRBV4-3 to TRBJ1-6; D may be TRBD1 (6 bases). This TCR came from a person aged 18-65 years who received the Ad26.COV2.S COVID-19 vaccine or a placebo. The sequencing here drew on peripheral blood, taken in a trial of Ad26.COV2.S vaccine versus placebo. The DNA for the CDR3 is TGCGCCAGCAGCCCCGGGACAAATAATTCACCCCTCCACTTT. This gives the protein CASSPGTNNSPLHF.